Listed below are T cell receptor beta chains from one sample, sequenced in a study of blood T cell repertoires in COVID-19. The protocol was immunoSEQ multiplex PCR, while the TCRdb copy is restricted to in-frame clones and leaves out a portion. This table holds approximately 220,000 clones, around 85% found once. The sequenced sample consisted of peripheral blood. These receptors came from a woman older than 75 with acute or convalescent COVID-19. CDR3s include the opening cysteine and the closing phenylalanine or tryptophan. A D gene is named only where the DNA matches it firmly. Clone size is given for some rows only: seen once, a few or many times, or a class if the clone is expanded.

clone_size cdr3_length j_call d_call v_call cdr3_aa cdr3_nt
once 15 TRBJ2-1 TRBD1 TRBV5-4 CASSPTGDAYNEQFF TGTGCCAGCAGCCCGACAGGGGATGCATACAATGAGCAGTTCTTC
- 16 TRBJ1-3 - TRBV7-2 CASSLGPGRAGNTIYF TGTGCCAGCAGCTTAGGTCCCGGCAGGGCAGGAAACACCATATATTTT
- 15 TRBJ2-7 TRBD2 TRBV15 CATSSKSGGTYEQYF TGTGCCACCAGCAGTAAAAGCGGGGGTACCTACGAGCAGTACTTC
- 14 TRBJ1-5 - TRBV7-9 CASSLAGANQPQHF TGTGCCAGCAGCTTAGCAGGGGCCAATCAGCCCCAGCATTTT
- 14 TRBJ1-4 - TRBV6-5 CASDRSTTNEKLFF TGTGCCAGCGACAGGTCAACAACTAATGAAAAACTGTTTTTT
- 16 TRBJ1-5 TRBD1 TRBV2 CASNGVSDRGNQPQHF TGTGCCAGCAACGGTGTATCGGACAGGGGCAATCAGCCCCAGCATTTT
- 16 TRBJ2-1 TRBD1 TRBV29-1 CSVDGTGGLSYNEQFF TGCAGCGTTGACGGGACAGGGGGTCTCTCCTACAATGAGCAGTTCTTC
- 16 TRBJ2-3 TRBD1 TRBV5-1 CASSRTGDSSTDTQYF TGCGCCAGCAGCCGGACAGGAGATTCTAGCACAGATACGCAGTATTTT
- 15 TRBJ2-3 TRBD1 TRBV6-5 CASSTGQTYTDTQYF TGTGCCAGCAGTACGGGACAGACTTACACAGATACGCAGTATTTT
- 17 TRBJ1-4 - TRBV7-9 CASSTRIHGSNGGKLFF TGTGCCAGCAGCACGCGTATCCACGGTAGTAATGGAGGAAAACTGTTTTTT
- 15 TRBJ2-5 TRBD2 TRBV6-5 CASSYLAGIQETQYF TGTGCCAGCAGTTACCTAGCGGGGATCCAAGAGACCCAGTACTTC
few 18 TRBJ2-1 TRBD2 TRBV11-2 CASSFLIGLGGLYNEQFF TGTGCCAGCAGCTTCTTAATTGGACTAGGTGGCCTCTACAATGAGCAGTTCTTC
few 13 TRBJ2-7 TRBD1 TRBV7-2 CASSPGQSYEQYF TGTGCCAGCAGCCCGGGACAGTCCTACGAGCAGTACTTC
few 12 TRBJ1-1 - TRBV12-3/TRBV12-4 CASSLQGREAFF TGTGCCAGCAGTTTACAGGGAAGAGAAGCTTTCTTT
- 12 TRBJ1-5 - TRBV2 CASSTTGWAQHF TGTGCCAGCAGTACAACAGGTTGGGCCCAGCATTTT
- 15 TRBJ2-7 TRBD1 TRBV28 CASRHPGQSSYEQYF TGTGCCAGCAGGCATCCGGGACAGAGCTCCTACGAGCAGTACTTC
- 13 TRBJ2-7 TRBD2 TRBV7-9 CAIERGRSYEQYF TGTGCTATAGAGCGGGGCCGCTCCTACGAGCAGTACTTC
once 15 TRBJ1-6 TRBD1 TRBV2 CASSITGVRNSPLHF TGTGCCAGCAGCATAACAGGGGTTAGAAATTCACCCCTCCACTTT
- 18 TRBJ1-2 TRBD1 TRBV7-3 CASSLTPGQYTSNYGYTF TGTGCCAGCAGCTTAACTCCGGGACAGTACACTTCTAACTATGGCTACACCTTC
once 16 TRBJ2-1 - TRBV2 CASSESPGLVFNEQFF TGTGCCAGCAGTGAATCACCGGGACTGGTCTTCAATGAGCAGTTCTTC